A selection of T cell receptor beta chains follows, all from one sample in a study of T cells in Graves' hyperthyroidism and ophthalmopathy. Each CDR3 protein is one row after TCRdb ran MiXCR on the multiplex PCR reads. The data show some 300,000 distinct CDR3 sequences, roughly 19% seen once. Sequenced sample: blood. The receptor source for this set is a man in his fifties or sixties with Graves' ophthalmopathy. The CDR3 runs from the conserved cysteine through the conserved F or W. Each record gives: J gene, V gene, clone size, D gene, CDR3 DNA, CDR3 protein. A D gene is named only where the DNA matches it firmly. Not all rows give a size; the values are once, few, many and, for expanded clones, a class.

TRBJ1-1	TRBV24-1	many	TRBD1	TGTGCCACCAGTGCTGCAGGGGGAAGCACTGAAGCTTTCTTT	CATSAAGGSTEAFF
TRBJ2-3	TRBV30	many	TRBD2	TGTGCCTGGAGTGGCGGGACTAGCGGCTTCACCGCCGGTACGCAGTATTTT	CAWSGGTSGFTAGTQYF
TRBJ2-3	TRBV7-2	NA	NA	TGTGCCAGCAGCTTGGGGGCGGGGGTATCGCAGTATTTT	CASSLGAGVSQYF
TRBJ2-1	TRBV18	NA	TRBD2	TGTGCCGGCTCACTCATGGGACTAGCGGACGAGCAGTTCTTC	CAGSLMGLADEQFF
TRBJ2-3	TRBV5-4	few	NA	TGTGCCAGCAGCGCAGGGACTCTAAGCACAGATACGCAGTATTTT	CASSAGTLSTDTQYF
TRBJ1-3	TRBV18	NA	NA	TGTGCCAGCTCACCAGGGACCGCGAGCTCTGGAAACACCATATATTTT	CASSPGTASSGNTIYF
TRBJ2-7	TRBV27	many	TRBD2	TGTGCCAGCAGGGATAGAGCTAGCGGGAGCGAGTTGCAGCAGTACTTC	CASRDRASGSELQQYF
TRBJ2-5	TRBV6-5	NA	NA	TGTGCCAGCAGTTATGGGTTTCGAGAGACCCAGTACTTC	CASSYGFRETQYF
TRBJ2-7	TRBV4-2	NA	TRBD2	TGTGCCAGCAGCCAAGATTGGCCAAGCGGGAGTTCCTACGAGCAGTACTTC	CASSQDWPSGSSYEQYF
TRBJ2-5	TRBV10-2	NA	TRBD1	TGCGCCAGCAGCCCCGACAGGGTTGGGACCCAGTACTTC	CASSPDRVGTQYF
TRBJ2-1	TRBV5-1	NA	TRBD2	TGCGCCAGCAGCTTGGGACTAGCGGGAGGTCGGGAGCAGTTCTTC	CASSLGLAGGREQFF
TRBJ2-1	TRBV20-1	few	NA	TGCAGTGCTCGGGGGAGAGGATTGGGCTACAATGAGCAGTTCTTC	CSARGRGLGYNEQFF
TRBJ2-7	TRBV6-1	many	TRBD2	TGTGCCACCCTCGGCCCAGCGGGAGCTTACGGCGAGCAGTACTTC	CATLGPAGAYGEQYF
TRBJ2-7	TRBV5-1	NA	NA	TGCGCCAGCAGCTTGGGACACTTCTCCTACGAGCAGTACTTC	CASSLGHFSYEQYF
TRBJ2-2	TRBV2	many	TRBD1	TGTGCCAGCAGTGTCCTCCCAGGGGGCGTTAGCACCGGGGAGCTGTTTTTT	CASSVLPGGVSTGELFF
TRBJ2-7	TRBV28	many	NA	TGTGCCAGCAGGGGGTACGAGCAGTACTTC	CASRGYEQYF
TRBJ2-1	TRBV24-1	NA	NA	TGTGCCACCAGTGCCACCAAGAGCTCCTACAATGAGCAGTTCTTC	CATSATKSSYNEQFF
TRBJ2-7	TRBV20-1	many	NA	TGCAGTGGACAGCCCCGGGACACTTCCTACGAGCAGTACTTC	CSGQPRDTSYEQYF
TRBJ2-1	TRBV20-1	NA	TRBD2	TGCAGTGCCACACTAGCGGGGGGGGGCAATGAGCAGTTCTTC	CSATLAGGGNEQFF
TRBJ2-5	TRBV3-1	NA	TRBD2	TGTGCCAGCAGCTCTCGACTAGCATGGGGGAGCGCGGAAAAAGAGACCCAGTACTTC	CASSSRLAWGSAEKETQYF
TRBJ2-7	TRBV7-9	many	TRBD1	TGTGCCAGCAGCTCAGGGACAGGTGGGACATCCTACGAGCAGTACTTC	CASSSGTGGTSYEQYF
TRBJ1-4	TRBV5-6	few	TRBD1	TGTGCCAGCAGCTTGAGACAGGGATGGGAAAAACTGTTTTTT	CASSLRQGWEKLFF
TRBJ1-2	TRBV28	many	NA	TGTGCCAGCAGTTTCGGGCCCGAAGCCTATGGCTACACCTTC	CASSFGPEAYGYTF
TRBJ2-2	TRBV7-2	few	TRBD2	TGTGCCAGCAGATTGGGACTAGCGGCGAACACCGGGGAGCTGTTTTTT	CASRLGLAANTGELFF
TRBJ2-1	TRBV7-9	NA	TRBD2	TGTGCCAGCAGCTTAGAGTTAACTAGCGGGAGACAGAACAATGAGCAGTTCTTC	CASSLELTSGRQNNEQFF
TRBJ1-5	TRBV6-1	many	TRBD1	TGTGCCAGCAGGGCACAGGGGGTTGGCAATCAGCCCCAGCATTTT	CASRAQGVGNQPQHF
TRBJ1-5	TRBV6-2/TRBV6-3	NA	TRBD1	TGTGCCAGCAGTACCTCCGGGACAGGGCGTCAGCCCCAGCATTTT	CASSTSGTGRQPQHF
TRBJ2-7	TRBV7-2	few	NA	TGTGCCAGCAGCCGTCAGAGGGAGTACTACGAGCAGTACTTC	CASSRQREYYEQYF
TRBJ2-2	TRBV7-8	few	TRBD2	TGTGCCAGCAGCTTAGCGCCTAGCGGGAGATGGACCGGGGAGCTGTTTTTT	CASSLAPSGRWTGELFF
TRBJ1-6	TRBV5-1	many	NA	TGCGCCAGCAGCTTGAACCGAGGACAGCCTAATTCACCCCTCCACTTT	CASSLNRGQPNSPLHF
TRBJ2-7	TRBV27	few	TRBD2	TGTGCCAGCAGTTTAAGGCCGAGCGTAGGAGCGGGGCATCTTCGGGACCCCATCCCCGAGCAGTACTTC	CASSLRPSVGAGHLRDPIPEQYF
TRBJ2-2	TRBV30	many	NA	TGTGCCTGGAGGCCCCTGGCTAGCGCATTGAGAACCGGGGAGCTGTTTTTT	CAWRPLASALRTGELFF
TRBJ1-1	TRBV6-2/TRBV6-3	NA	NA	TGTGCCAGCAGTTACGGCAGGGGCGCCGTAGGGACTGAAGCTTTCTTT	CASSYGRGAVGTEAFF
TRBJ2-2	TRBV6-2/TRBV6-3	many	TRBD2	TGTGCCAGCAGTAGCGGGAGGGCCACCGGGGAGCTGTTTTTT	CASSSGRATGELFF
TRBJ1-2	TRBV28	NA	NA	TGTGCCAGCAATGGGGCCCAGGGTGGCTACACCTTC	CASNGAQGGYTF
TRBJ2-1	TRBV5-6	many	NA	TGTGCCAGCAGCTTGGAATCGGGGCCGGGGGAGCAGTTCTTC	CASSLESGPGEQFF
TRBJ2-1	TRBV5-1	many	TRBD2	TGCGCCAGCAGCTTTTTAGCGGGAGGGACCTACAATGAGCAGTTCTTC	CASSFLAGGTYNEQFF
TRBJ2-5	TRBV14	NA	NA	TGTGCCAGCAGCTTCCGGGACGGACGGACCCAGTACTTC	CASSFRDGRTQYF
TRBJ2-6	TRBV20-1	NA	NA	TGCAGTGCTGGGACGGGAAACTCTGGGGCCAACGTCCTGACTTTC	CSAGTGNSGANVLTF
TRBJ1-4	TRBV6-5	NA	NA	TGTGCCAGCAGTTACGTCGGGGGGCAGAGTAATGAAAGACTGTTTTTT	CASSYVGGQSNERLFF
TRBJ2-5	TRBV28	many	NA	TGTGCCAGCAGCACCCCGGGATTGCCCGCCGAGACCCAGTACTTC	CASSTPGLPAETQYF